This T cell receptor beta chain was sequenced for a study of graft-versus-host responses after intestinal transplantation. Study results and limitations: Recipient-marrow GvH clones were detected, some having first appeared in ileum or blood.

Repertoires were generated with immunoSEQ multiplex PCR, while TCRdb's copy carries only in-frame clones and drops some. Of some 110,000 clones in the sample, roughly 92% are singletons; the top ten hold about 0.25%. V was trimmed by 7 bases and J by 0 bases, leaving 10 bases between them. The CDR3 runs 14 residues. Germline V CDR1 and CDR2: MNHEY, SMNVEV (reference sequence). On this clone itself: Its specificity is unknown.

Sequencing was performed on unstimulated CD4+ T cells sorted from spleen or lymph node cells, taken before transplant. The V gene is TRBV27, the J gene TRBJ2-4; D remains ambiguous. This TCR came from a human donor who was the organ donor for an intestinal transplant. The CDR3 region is CASKSLLAKNIQYF. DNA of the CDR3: TGTGCCAGCAAGTCCTTATTAGCCAAAAACATTCAGTACTTC.